The clone carrying this TCR beta chain has a handful of counts. Its specificity is unknown. A much larger clone lies one base from this, so it may be a read error. This sample includes further DNA sequences coding for the same CDR3. Only Caucasian adults living in Nashville, Tennessee served as donors. This specimen belongs to a study of shared clonotypes between healthy human individuals. Overall study findings and caveats: Rarefaction revealed incomplete sorted-subset sequencing despite large depth. Genetic and exposure-history diversity was limited by the small donor number.

Clones were read by immunoSEQ multiplex PCR, and TCRdb kept only the in-frame ones, dropping some. The sample carries some 790,000 clones, 72% recorded once. This CDR3 has 13 amino acids. V gave up 6 bases and J gave up 1 base, with 9 bases separating them. Germline lookup yields CDR1 SNHLY and CDR2 FYNNEI. V is TRBV2 and J is TRBJ2-5; D possibly corresponds to TRBD2 (6 bases). Sequencing used memory CD4+ T cells sorted from blood. This sample's subset: CD45RA-negative fraction. The receptor comes from a woman in her 30s in good health. CDR3 bases: TGTGCCAGCAGCCGGGACTCCCAAGAGACCCAGTACTTC. Protein: CASSRDSQETQYF.